Following are 14 T cell receptor beta chains from one sample sequenced in a study of blood T cell repertoires in COVID-19. TCRdb's copy holds only in-frame clones and misses some; the assay was immunoSEQ multiplex PCR. Of about 280,000 clones in the sample, 80% to 85% are singletons; the top ten hold 5%. The specimen was PBMCs or T cells enriched from blood (not recorded which). The receptors come from a man aged 40-50 years who had been exposed to COVID-19.

This clone has at least ten counts. The chain couples TRBV5-8 to TRBJ1-2, with D unclear. From germline, CDR1 is SGHTS and CDR2 YDEGEE. The V end lost 2 bases, the J end lost 4 bases, and 15 bases lay between the germline ends. The CDR3 loop spans 15 amino acids. The CDR3 DNA follows: TGTGCCAGCAGCTTTTCTTCGACTTCTAGCTATGGCTACACCTTC. It encodes CASSFSSTSSYGYTF.

The CDR3 DNA reads as TGCGCCAGCAGTGAGTCGGGCCCGGGGACTGAAGCTTTCTTT. It is translated as CASSESGPGTEAFF. The chain uses TRBV10-1 and TRBJ1-1; D uncertain. Germline CDR1 reads WNHNN; CDR2 reads SYGVQD (reference sequence). V gave up 0 bases and J gave up 5 bases, with 10 bases separating them. CDR3 length: 14 amino acids.

The chain employs TRBV2 and TRBJ1-5, with D possibly matching TRBD1 (6 bases). This CDR3 spans 15 amino acids. Germline CDR1 SNHLY, CDR2 FYNNEI. V lost 6 bases and J lost 7, with 19 bases in between. The chain's CDR3 is CASRKEAGEGQPQHF. CDR3 nucleotide sequence: TGTGCCAGCAGGAAGGAGGCAGGGGAAGGACAGCCCCAGCATTTT. The full variable domain, its missing parts supplied by reference TRBV2 and TRBJ1-5, is EPEVTQTPSHQVTQMGQEVILRCVPISNHLYFYWYRQILGQKVEFLVSFYNNEISEKSEIFDDQFSVERPDGSNFTLKIRSTKLEDSAMYFCASRKEAGEGQPQHFGDGTRLSIL.

This clone was observed a few times. CDR3 nucleotide sequence: TGTGCCAGCCCACCAACCCAGACTAGCGGTGGGAGCTCCTACAATGAGCAGTTCTTC. Protein sequence: CASPPTQTSGGSSYNEQFF. The chain couples TRBV5-8 to TRBJ2-1; TRBD2 aligns across 9 bases. CDR1 and CDR2 (germline): SGHTS, YDEGEE. This CDR3 has 19 amino acids. V gave up 7 bases and J gave up 0 bases; unmatched junction bases: 17.

The J gene is TRBJ1-4, the V gene TRBV6-5; D uncertain. The CDR3 totals 13 residues. V was cut by 2 bases and J by 8 bases, with 9 bases left in between. Germline V gene data show CDR1 as MNHEY and CDR2 as SVGAGI. The CDR3 loop reads CASSYGIGEKLFF. CDR3 coding DNA: TGTGCCAGCAGTTACGGTATTGGCGAAAAACTGTTTTTT.

This clone was detected a few times. The chain joins TRBV5-5 to TRBJ1-6; 8 bases line up with TRBD1. V shed 4 bases and J 10 bases; nucleotides not matched to a gene: 7. CDR1 and CDR2 from the germline V gene are SGHKS and YYEKEE (reference sequence). The length of the CDR3 is 14 residues. The CDR3 sequence is CASSERTGNSPLHF. The CDR3 region has the DNA TGTGCCAGCAGCGAAAGGACAGGGAACTCACCCCTCCACTTT. Looking up the rest from reference TRBV5-5 and TRBJ1-6 gives the full variable domain: DAGVTQSPTHLIKTRGQQVTLRCSPISGHKSVSWYQQVLGQGPQFIFQYYEKEERGRGNFPDRFSARQFPNYSSELNVNALLLGDSALYLCASSERTGNSPLHFGNGTRLTVT.

The chain joins TRBV6-5 to TRBJ2-3; TRBD2 matches at 8 bases. With 2 bases clipped from V and 1 base from J, the junction kept 2 bases outside the gene matches. In germline, CDR1 is MNHEY, CDR2 SVGAGI. This CDR3 region has 15 residues. The CDR3 DNA sequence: TGTGCCAGCAGTTACCTAGCGGGCCGCACAGATACGCAGTATTTT. It translates to CASSYLAGRTDTQYF.

This chain joins TRBV5-1 and TRBJ2-3; D gene uncertain. This CDR3 comprises 14 residues. Germline CDR1 reads SGHRS; CDR2 reads YFSETQ. Trimming removed 0 bases at V and 3 bases at J, with 8 bases between. DNA of the CDR3: TGCGCCAGCAGCTTGGCGCTAGGAACAGATACGCAGTATTTT. This encodes CASSLALGTDTQYF. The full variable domain, in which reference TRBV5-1 and TRBJ2-3 provide the parts outside the CDR3, is KAGVTQTPRYLIKTRGQQVTLSCSPISGHRSVSWYQQTPGQGLQFLFEYFSETQRNKGNFPGRFSGRQFSNSRSEMNVSTLELGDSALYLCASSLALGTDTQYFGPGTRLTVL.

The V gene is TRBV7-9, the J gene TRBJ1-2; 7 nucleotides line up with TRBD1. Germline trimming cut 4 bases from V and 2 bases from J; bases unmatched to any gene: 7. This CDR3 spans 15 amino acids. The germline gives CDR1 SEHNR, CDR2 FQNEAQ (reference sequence). This CDR3 is CASSSGGRTNYGYTF. CDR3 DNA sequence: TGTGCCAGCAGCTCAGGGGGACGTACGAACTATGGCTACACCTTC.

The chain is built from TRBV12-5 and TRBJ2-5; TRBD2 might be the D (5 bases). The CDR3 has 14 amino acids. Germline V gives CDR1 LGHNT, CDR2 FRNRAP. Trimming stripped 3 bases from V and 2 bases from J, with 10 bases between. CDR3 sequence reads: CASGFGAGQETQYF. DNA for the CDR3: TGTGCTAGTGGTTTCGGTGCGGGTCAAGAGACCCAGTACTTC.

This clone was observed at least ten times. The chain combines TRBV19 with TRBJ1-2; no clear D gene. This CDR3 is built from 17 residues. Trimming removed 3 bases at V and 4 bases at J, with 21 bases between. The V gene's germline CDR1 is LNHDA and CDR2 SQIVND (reference sequence). The CDR3 loop is CASSITPRFTSVYGYTF. As DNA, the CDR3 is TGTGCCAGTAGTATCACCCCCCGGTTCACGAGTGTCTATGGCTACACCTTC.

The genes are TRBV5-4 and TRBJ2-1, with 9 bases matching TRBD2. The CDR3 totals 15 residues. J gave up 6 bases and V 2 bases, and 6 bases lay outside the gene matches. Per the germline V gene, CDR1 is SGHNT and CDR2 is YYREEE (reference sequence). The CDR3: CASSFDGAGGNEQFF. The CDR3 nucleotides are TGTGCCAGCAGCTTTGATGGAGCGGGGGGCAATGAGCAGTTCTTC.

V usage is TRBV5-1 and J usage is TRBJ1-1, with unresolved D. V was trimmed by 2 bases and J by 2 bases, leaving 16 bases between them. The CDR3 is 16 residues long. CDR1 is SGHRS, CDR2 YFSETQ, per germline. The DNA of the CDR3 is TGCGCCAGCAGCTTAGCAATCCGACGCGGAAACACTGAAGCTTTCTTT. Its translation is CASSLAIRRGNTEAFF.

J is TRBJ2-2 and V is TRBV2, with 12 bases identical to TRBD2. There are 16 residues in the CDR3. V lost 4 bases, J lost 5 bases, and 5 bases stayed unmatched. Germline V gives CDR1 SNHLY, CDR2 FYNNEI. The CDR3 bases are TGTGCCAGCAGTGCGACTAGCGGGAGCAGGACCGGGGAGCTGTTTTTT. Translated: CASSATSGSRTGELFF.